The following is a T cell receptor (beta chain) sequence with its context. Antigen specificity is unknown. Unique molecular identifiers were attached to individual cDNA molecules during library preparation. MiXCR was run by TCRdb on the RACE reads, yielding one entry per CDR3 protein. Of over 85,000 distinct CDR3 sequences in the sample, 12% were seen once. The sample belongs to a study of human T cells and chemical hapten exposure. Study at large: On the upper back, patch tests were applied with 0.01% DPC and read at 6 days. Largely, small differences in pooled library volume made per-sample TCR yields vary. Whole-study findings and limits: The donor cohort had alopecia, so its immune response may not match that of healthy people.

Per the germline V gene, CDR1 is KGHDR and CDR2 is SFDVKD. Deletions cut 2 bases from V and 4 bases from J, with 10 bases between. The CDR3 runs to 14 residues. Specified time point: patch test 1, 2 weeks after DPC sensitization. The treatment denotes: therapeutic diphenylcyclopropenone sensitization with weekly scalp DPC. Sample: whole blood, taken in connection with sensitization to the hapten diphenylcyclopropenone (DPC). This sequence originates from a woman in her 40s with alopecia areata. Some clones in this sample may be carry-over from other donors' samples. The chain recombines TRBV24-1 with TRBJ2-5; D might be TRBD2 (5 bases). CDR3 region: CATSDSGIVETQYF. Here the CDR3 DNA reads TGTGCCACCAGTGATTCGGGGATCGTAGAGACCCAGTACTTC.